The source of this TCR beta chain is a study of blood T cell repertoires in COVID-19 (dated by TCRdb to 2018 to 2021). Study-wide context: Samples from collaborators originated in the United States, Italy and Spain and spanned both the acute and convalescent phases of COVID-19. A de-identified subject ID, COVID-19 status, age in years and sex were almost always included in the sample metadata. The material from the prospective study consisted of cDNA or gDNA derived from T cells, B-cell-depleted T cells, or PBMCs. Deeply sampled blood TCRbeta repertoires from subjects exposed to, actively infected with, or recovered from COVID-19 were included in the dataset. The repertoires were released in a freely available public database intended as a resource for research on the immune response to SARS-CoV-2. HLA class I and class II types, where available, came from metadata supplied by the sample provider rather than from assay-based typing. The samples were drawn from two sources: the first 160 participants of the ongoing ImmuneRACE study, and 1,000 to 1,500 subjects contributed by 6 global collaborators. Paper-wide results and their limitations: Clinical and demographic metadata were provided uncurated, with the amount varying by source and participant.

V sheds 0 bases and J sheds 12 bases, leaving 12 bases between their ends. CDR1 LGHNA and CDR2 YNFKEQ were looked up in the germline V gene. The CDR3 numbers 13 residues from cysteine through phenylalanine. The retained sequence is limited to the CDR3, 39 bases, with the frame set at the first base. TCRbeta CDR3 regions were amplified from genomic DNA using the immunoSEQ Assay, a bias-controlled multiplex PCR. On the study's bioinformatics: The number of nucleated cells in each sample was estimated by amplification of reference gene primers within the assay. To quantify the absolute abundance of each unique TCRbeta CDR3 rearrangement, sequence reads were collapsed and filtered. For each sample, productive Simpson clonality was calculated as the square root of Simpson's diversity index over productive rearrangements. The table was pulled from immuneACCESS by TCRdb, which kept in-frame rearrangements only. Such tables lose some clones; where checked, under half of the loss comes from unresolved V genes, and the rest has no known cause. V and J calls and clone size follow that table, whereas D and trimming were derived from the DNA. Present in this sample are roughly 290,000 clones, 90% of which were seen just once. The top ten clonotypes cover approximately 1.5% of the sample.

Participants in the prospective study were aged roughly 18 to 90 years, lived in 24 United States geographic areas, and enrolled through a virtual design. In the prospective study, cohorts were assigned on the basis of participant-reported clinical history obtained from a screening survey and a study questionnaire. In the prospective study, whole blood, serum and a nasopharyngeal or oropharyngeal swab were collected from each participant by mobile phlebotomists. Participants in the prospective study had the option to provide additional blood draws and questionnaires over a roughly 2-month period. Before DNA extraction, blood samples from the prospective study were shipped at room temperature or frozen. Note on this clone: Its antigen remains undetermined. No base quality information exists; no much larger clone differs at one position.

Source material: PBMCs or T cells enriched from blood (not recorded which). The rearranged chain carries TRBV4-2 and TRBJ2-1; TRBD2 is a possible D gene, resting on 6 matching bases. The sequence came from a woman aged 18-29 years with acute COVID-19. The nucleotides are TGTGCCAGCAGCCAAGATAGGGGCGGGGTGCAGTTCTTC. It specifies CASSQDRGGVQFF.